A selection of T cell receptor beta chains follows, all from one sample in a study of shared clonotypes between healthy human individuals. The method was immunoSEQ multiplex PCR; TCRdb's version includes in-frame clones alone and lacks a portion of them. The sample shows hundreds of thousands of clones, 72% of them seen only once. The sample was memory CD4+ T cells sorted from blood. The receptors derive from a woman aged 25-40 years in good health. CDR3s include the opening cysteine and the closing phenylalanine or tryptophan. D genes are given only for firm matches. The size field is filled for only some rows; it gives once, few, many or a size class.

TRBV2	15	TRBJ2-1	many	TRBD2	TGTGCCAGCAGGGGCCTAGCGGGAGGGCACAATGAGCAGTTCTTC	CASRGLAGGHNEQFF
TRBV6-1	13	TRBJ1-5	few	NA	TGTGCCAGCAGCCCAGTGAACAATCAGCCCCAGCATTTT	CASSPVNNQPQHF
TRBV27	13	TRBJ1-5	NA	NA	TGTGCCAGCAGTTCCCACCCGGTCCAGCCCCAGCATTTT	CASSSHPVQPQHF
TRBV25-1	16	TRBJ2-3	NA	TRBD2	TGTGCCAGCAGTAGCCATACTAGCGGGAGAGCAGATACGCAGTATTTT	CASSSHTSGRADTQYF
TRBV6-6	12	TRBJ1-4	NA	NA	TGTGCCAGCAGTTACTCGACGGGGAGACTGTTTTTT	CASSYSTGRLFF
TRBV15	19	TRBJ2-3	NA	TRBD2	TGTGCCACCAGCAGAGATAGACTAGCGGGAGTAGGAGGCACAGATACGCAGTATTTT	CATSRDRLAGVGGTDTQYF
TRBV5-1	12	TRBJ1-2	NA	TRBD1	TGCGCCAGCAGCCGCGGACAGGGTGGCTACACCTTC	CASSRGQGGYTF
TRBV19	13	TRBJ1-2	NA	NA	TGTGCCAGTAGTCTGGGGCTAGGGTATGGCTACACCTTC	CASSLGLGYGYTF
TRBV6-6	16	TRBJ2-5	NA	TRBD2	TGTGCCAGCAGTTACCGAGGGACTAGCGGGAAAGAGACCCAGTACTTC	CASSYRGTSGKETQYF
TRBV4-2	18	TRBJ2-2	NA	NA	TGTGCCAGCAGCCAAGAGGGACGGAACAGGATTGAGACCGGGGAGCTGTTTTTT	CASSQEGRNRIETGELFF
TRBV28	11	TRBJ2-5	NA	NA	TGTGCCAGCAGTTTCGGTGAGACCCAGTACTTC	CASSFGETQYF
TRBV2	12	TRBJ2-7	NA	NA	TGTGCCAGCAGTGAATTAGCCTACGAGCAGTACTTC	CASSELAYEQYF
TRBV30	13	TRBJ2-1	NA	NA	TGTGCCTGGAGTCCCCAAAGCGGTAATGAGCAGTTCTTC	CAWSPQSGNEQFF
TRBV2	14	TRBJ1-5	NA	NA	TGTGCCAGCAGTGAATTGTACGGGGATCAGCCCCAGCATTTT	CASSELYGDQPQHF
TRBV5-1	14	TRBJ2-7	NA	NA	TGCGCCAGCAGCTTGGGGGGTCAGTCCTACGAGCAGTACTTC	CASSLGGQSYEQYF
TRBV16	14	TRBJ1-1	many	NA	TGTGCCAGCAGCTCCTCGGTGGTGGGCACTGAAGCTTTCTTT	CASSSSVVGTEAFF
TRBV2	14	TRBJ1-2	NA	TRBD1	TGTGCCAGCAGTGGGGACAGGGGAAAATATGGCTACACCTTC	CASSGDRGKYGYTF
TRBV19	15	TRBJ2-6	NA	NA	TGTGCCAGTGGCTTTACTGGGATGGGGGCCAACGTCCTGACTTTC	CASGFTGMGANVLTF
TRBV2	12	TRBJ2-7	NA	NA	TGTGCCAGCACAGGCCAGGGTGGGAAGCAGTACTTC	CASTGQGGKQYF
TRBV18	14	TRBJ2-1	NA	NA	TGTGCCAGCTCATCACCCGTCCGCCTCAATGAGCAGTTCTTC	CASSSPVRLNEQFF
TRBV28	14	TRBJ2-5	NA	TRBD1	TGTGCCAGCAGTTCCGGGACAGGATGGGAGACCCAGTACTTC	CASSSGTGWETQYF
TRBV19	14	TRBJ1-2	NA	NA	TGTGCCAGTAGTATAGTTCCGGATAACTATGGCTACACCTTC	CASSIVPDNYGYTF
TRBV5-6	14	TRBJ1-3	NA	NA	TGTGCCAGCAGCTTGGCACAGCCTGGAAACACCATATATTTT	CASSLAQPGNTIYF
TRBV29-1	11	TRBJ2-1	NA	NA	TGCAGCGTTGCCAAGCTGGATGAGCAGTTCTTC	CSVAKLDEQFF
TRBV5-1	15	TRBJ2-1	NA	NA	TGCGCCAGCAGCTCGGACAGTCACTCCTACAATGAGCAGTTCTTC	CASSSDSHSYNEQFF
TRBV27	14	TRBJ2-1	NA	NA	TGTGCCAGCAGGTACAGCGGGCTATACAATGAGCAGTTCTTC	CASRYSGLYNEQFF
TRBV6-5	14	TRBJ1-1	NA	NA	TGTGCCAGCAGTTATGCTACAACGGGCCGTGAAGCTTTCTTT	CASSYATTGREAFF
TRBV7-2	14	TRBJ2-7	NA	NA	TGTGCCAGCAGCTTAGCGCGGGTTTCCTACGAGCAGTACTTC	CASSLARVSYEQYF
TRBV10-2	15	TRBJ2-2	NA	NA	TGCGCCAGCAGTCCCGGGACACAGAACACCGGGGAGCTGTTTTTT	CASSPGTQNTGELFF
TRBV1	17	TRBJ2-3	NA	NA	TGCACCAGCAGCCCTTTATCCGACTTGTCTAGCACAGATACGCAGTATTTT	CTSSPLSDLSSTDTQYF
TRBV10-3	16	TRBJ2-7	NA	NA	TGTGCCATCAGTGATCAGAGTGGGGCGGGAAGTTACGAGCAGTACTTC	CAISDQSGAGSYEQYF
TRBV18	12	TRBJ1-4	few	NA	TGTGCCAGCTCACCTACCATTGAAAAACTGTTTTTT	CASSPTIEKLFF
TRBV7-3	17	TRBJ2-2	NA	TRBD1	TGTGCCAGCAGCACCCGGACAGGGACGACGAACACCGGGGAGCTGTTTTTT	CASSTRTGTTNTGELFF
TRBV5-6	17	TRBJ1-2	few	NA	TGTGCCAGCAGCTTGTTCACGACGGGTGGAAGTAACTATGGCTACACCTTC	CASSLFTTGGSNYGYTF
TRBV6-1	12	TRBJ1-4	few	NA	TGTGCCAGCGGCCCTCGAGGTGAAAAACTGTTTTTT	CASGPRGEKLFF
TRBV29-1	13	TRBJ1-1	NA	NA	TGCAGCGTTGAAGACATGGGGGTCACTGAAGCTTTCTTT	CSVEDMGVTEAFF
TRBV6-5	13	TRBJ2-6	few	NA	TGTGCCAGCAGTTACTCTGGGGCCAACGTCCTGACTTTC	CASSYSGANVLTF
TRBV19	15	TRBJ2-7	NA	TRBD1	TGTGCCAGTAGTGGGCCCAGGGGGCCTCCCTACGAGCAGTACTTC	CASSGPRGPPYEQYF
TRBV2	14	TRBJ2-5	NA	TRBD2	TGTGCCAGCGGTAGGCGGGAGGGGCAAGAGACCCAGTACTTC	CASGRREGQETQYF
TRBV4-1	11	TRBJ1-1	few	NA	TGCGCCAGCCGGCGGAACACTGAAGCTTTCTTT	CASRRNTEAFF
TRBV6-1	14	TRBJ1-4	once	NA	TGTGCCAGCAGTGAAATCGGACAGACCGAAAAACTGTTTTTT	CASSEIGQTEKLFF
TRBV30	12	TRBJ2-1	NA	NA	TGTGCCTATACAAGGTCCTACAATGAGCAGTTCTTC	CAYTRSYNEQFF
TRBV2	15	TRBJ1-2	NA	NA	TGTGCCAGCAGTGGGGGTGACAGCCGCGTAGGTGGCTACACCTTC	CASSGGDSRVGGYTF
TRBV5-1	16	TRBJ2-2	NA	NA	TGCGCCAGCAGCTTGGCGGTGACGACCGACACCGGGGAGCTGTTTTTT	CASSLAVTTDTGELFF
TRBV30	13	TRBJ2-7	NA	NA	TGTGCCAGAGGCCTAGCAGGGACTTACGAGCAGTACTTC	CARGLAGTYEQYF
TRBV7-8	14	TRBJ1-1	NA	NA	TGTGCCAGCAGCTTAGGCCGGTTAGGAACTGAAGCTTTCTTT	CASSLGRLGTEAFF
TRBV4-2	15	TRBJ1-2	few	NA	TGTGCCAGCAGCCAAGACCCAGGGGCCCCCTATGGCTACACCTTC	CASSQDPGAPYGYTF
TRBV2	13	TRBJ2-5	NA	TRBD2	TGTGCCAGCAGTTGGCGGGAGTTCGAGACCCAGTACTTC	CASSWREFETQYF